This T cell receptor (beta chain) was identified during a study of beta chain features in type 1 diabetes. Per germline, CDR1 SGHRS and CDR2 YFSETQ. V was cut by 1 base and J by 9 bases, with 20 bases left in between. The CDR3 totals 16 residues. As every portion of the isolated RNA was reverse transcribed, the sequencing read expressed TCRB transcripts. Stem cell-like memory T cell samples yielded 850,000 to 1,300,000 reads on average. TCRdb's table, derived via immunoSEQ multiplex PCR, lists solely in-frame clones and lacks some. This sample has about 15,000 clones, with around 76% found just once. One heparinised blood draw averaging roughly 120 mL was given by each donor. Post-sort purity exceeded 95% for all sorted populations. Study-level points and caveats: Shorter TCRB CDR3s, moderately but significantly so, were found in Type 1 diabetes patients in all four CD4+ subsets.

Notes on this clone: Its specificity is not known.

The sequence was obtained from a young woman with type 1 diabetes. Sequencing was done on a sample of stem cell memory CD4+ T cells from blood. The chain is built from TRBV5-1 and TRBJ2-1; D remains unclear. CDR3 in DNA: TGCGCCAGCAGCTTGACGGTGCTAGGTGCGGTCTTTGAGCAGTTCTTC. Amino acid sequence: CASSLTVLGAVFEQFF.